The 31 T cell receptor beta chains in this list originate from one sample, sequenced in a study of blood T cell repertoires in COVID-19. TCRdb's table, derived via immunoSEQ multiplex PCR, lists solely in-frame clones and lacks some. The sample includes 95,000 to 150,000 clones, 88% of them seen just once. The material sequenced was peripheral blood. These receptors all come from a human donor in a cohort sampled during active COVID-19.

The CDR3 here is CASSISGSSYNEQFF. In DNA form, the CDR3 reads TGTGCCAGCAGCATAAGCGGGAGCTCCTACAATGAGCAGTTCTTC. This chain links TRBV7-9 with TRBJ2-1, with 8 positions matching TRBD2. The CDR3 contains 15 residues. Germline-derived CDR1 and CDR2 are SEHNR and FQNEAQ (reference sequence). The junction had 3 bases not matched to a gene; V was cut back by 5 bases and J by 0 bases.

The chain joins TRBV5-5 to TRBJ2-7, with 9 bases that match TRBD1. The CDR3 is made up of 11 amino acids. The germline CDR1 and CDR2 sequences are SGHKS and YYEKEE (reference sequence). The V and J ends lost 3 bases and 11 bases, in that order; junction bases with no gene match: 3. As DNA, the CDR3 is TGTGCCAGCAGCTCCCGGGACAGGGAGTACTTC. Its protein is CASSSRDREYF. The full variable domain, completed using reference TRBV5-5 and TRBJ2-7, is DAGVTQSPTHLIKTRGQQVTLRCSPISGHKSVSWYQQVLGQGPQFIFQYYEKEERGRGNFPDRFSARQFPNYSSELNVNALLLGDSALYLCASSSRDREYFGPGTRLTVT.

The chain combines TRBV6-1 with TRBJ1-1, with 7 bases fitting TRBD1. V shed 3 bases and J 11 bases; nucleotides not matched to a gene: 12. CDR1 is MNHNS, CDR2 SASEGT, per germline. The CDR3 spans 14 residues. This CDR3 is CASSDHRDRGLAFF. CDR3 coding DNA: TGTGCCAGCAGTGATCACCGGGACAGAGGTTTGGCTTTCTTT.

The chain uses TRBV12-3 or TRBV12-4 and TRBJ1-2; 8 bases match TRBD1. The CDR3 length is 13 residues. V shed 8 bases and J 7 bases; nucleotides not matched to a gene: 9. The CDR3 bases are TGTGCCAGCCGACGGACAGGGTTATCTGGCTACACCTTC. Translation gives CASRRTGLSGYTF.

This chain links TRBV27 with TRBJ2-5, with TRBD2 as a possible D gene (5 bases). There are 16 residues in the CDR3. Trimming shortened V by 7 bases and J by 1 base, and 19 bases separated the two germline ends. CDR1 is MNHEY, CDR2 SMNVEV, per germline (reference sequence). The CDR3 nucleotides are TGTGCCAGCACAGCTAGCCCCGGAGGTTTCCAAGAGACCCAGTACTTC. This encodes CASTASPGGFQETQYF.

The chain has TRBV6-5 and TRBJ1-5, with 11 bases matching TRBD1. The V gene's germline CDR1 is MNHEY and CDR2 SVGAGI. V gave up 7 bases and J gave up 7 bases; unmatched junction bases: 6. The CDR3 consists of 14 residues. The CDR3 loop reads CASIGTGGDQPQHF. The CDR3 DNA sequence: TGTGCCAGCATAGGGACAGGGGGGGACCAGCCCCAGCATTTT.

This chain uses TRBV6-5 with TRBJ2-7, with D maybe TRBD1 (6 bases). V gave up 0 bases and J gave up 3 bases, with 6 bases separating them. The CDR3 runs 13 residues. CDR1 is MNHEY and CDR2 is SVGAGI in the germline V gene. The CDR3, as DNA: TGTGCCAGCAGTTACTCGGACAGCTACGAGCAGTACTTC. This encodes CASSYSDSYEQYF.

The chain uses TRBV3-1 (or the pseudogene TRBV3-2) and TRBJ2-7; D is ambiguous. CDR3 length equals 14 residues. Germline loops: CDR1 LGHDT, CDR2 YNNKEL (reference sequence). Trimming pared 0 bases from V and 5 bases from J, leaving 11 bases between. CDR3 sequence reads: CASSQESLVHEQYF. The CDR3 bases are TGTGCCAGCAGCCAAGAATCCCTAGTACACGAGCAGTACTTC.

The chain combines TRBV5-6 with TRBJ2-3; D might be TRBD1 (5 bases). Looked up from germline, CDR1 is SGHDT and CDR2 is YYEEEE. The CDR3 is 16 residues long. V was shortened by 5 bases and J by 1 base, with 17 bases between the two germline ends. Written as DNA, the CDR3 is TGTGCCAGCAGTCGACCCCCGATCAGGGGCACAGATACGCAGTATTTT. As protein: CASSRPPIRGTDTQYF.

V gene TRBV3-1 (or the pseudogene TRBV3-2) combines with J gene TRBJ2-7; possible D gene TRBD2, 7 bases. Germline V lookup: CDR1 LGHDT, CDR2 YNNKEL (reference sequence). The V end lost 0 bases, the J end lost 8 bases, and 11 bases lay between the germline ends. The CDR3 covers 13 residues. CDR3 amino acids: CASSQEGGAKQYF. The CDR3 bases are TGTGCCAGCAGCCAAGAGGGGGGGGCCAAGCAGTACTTC.

The chain carries TRBV10-3 and TRBJ1-5; possibly TRBD1 for D (5 bases). This CDR3 is 15 amino acids long. Trimming left V 5 bases short and J 9 bases short, with 20 bases between. Germline V gene lookup returns CDR1 ENHRY and CDR2 SYGVKD. The CDR3 DNA reads TGTGCCATCAGTCAGGGCCAATCCCAAGTGGGGCCCCAGCATTTT. It translates to CAISQGQSQVGPQHF.

With regard to this clone: A read error may account for a junction end that differs from germline. The rearrangement joins TRBV7-7 to TRBJ2-1; 11 nucleotides align to TRBD2. This CDR3 is built from 15 residues. CDR1 and CDR2 from the germline V gene are SSHAT and FNYEAQ (reference sequence). The chain's CDR3 is CASSLLAGEGNEQFF. As DNA, the CDR3 is TGTGCTAGCAGCTTACTAGCGGGAGAGGGAAATGAGCAGTTCTTC. Complete variable domain (other parts from reference TRBV7-7 and TRBJ2-1): GAGVSQSPRYKVTKRGQDVTLRCDPISSHATLYWYQQALGQGPEFLTYFNYEAQPDKSGLPSDRFSAERPEGSISTLTIQRTEQRDSAMYRCASSLLAGEGNEQFFGPGTRLTVL.

This clone was counted between two and nine times. The gene calls are TRBV5-4 and TRBJ2-7, with D perhaps matching TRBD2 (6 bases). With 4 bases removed from V and 3 bases from J, the gap between germline ends came to 14 bases. Germline loops: CDR1 SGHNT, CDR2 YYREEE (reference sequence). The CDR3 loop spans 14 amino acids. The CDR3 spells CASSPQGSGYEQYF. The DNA of the CDR3 is TGTGCCAGCAGCCCCCAAGGTAGCGGCTACGAGCAGTACTTC.

The chain has TRBV7-9 and TRBJ2-1, with D hard to call. V was shortened by 4 bases and J by 7 bases, with 8 bases between the two germline ends. The CDR3 contains 12 residues. Germline assignment: CDR1 SEHNR and CDR2 FQNEAQ (reference sequence). The CDR3 DNA sequence: TGTGCCAGCAGCTCTCAGGTTAATGAGCAGTTCTTC. Translating it yields CASSSQVNEQFF.

The V and J genes are TRBV19 and TRBJ2-5; 7 bases line up with TRBD1. The CDR3 spans 16 residues. V lost 5 bases to trimming and J lost 5 bases; unmatched junction nucleotides: 14. The germline V gene has CDR1 LNHDA and CDR2 SQIVND (reference sequence). The DNA for the CDR3 is TGTGCCAGTAGTTTTGGGACAGTTTCACGAGGCGAGACCCAGTACTTC. This codes for CASSFGTVSRGETQYF.

V gene TRBV2 combines with J gene TRBJ1-6; 7 bases map to TRBD1. In germline, CDR1 is SNHLY, CDR2 FYNNEI. The CDR3 covers 15 residues. The junction had 10 bases not matched to a gene; V was cut back by 4 bases and J by 10 bases. CDR3 sequence reads: CASSAQGLQSSPLHF. CDR3 DNA sequence: TGTGCCAGCAGTGCACAGGGGCTACAATCCTCACCCCTCCACTTT.

The rearrangement joins TRBV12-3 or TRBV12-4 to TRBJ2-1, with 9 bases matching TRBD1. The V and J ends lost 8 bases and 10 bases, in that order; junction bases with no gene match: 9. This CDR3 contains 13 residues. The CDR3 DNA follows: TGTGCCAGCGGCCGGGACAGGGACGGGGAGCAGTTCTTC. Residues: CASGRDRDGEQFF.

The rearrangement uses TRBV10-3 and TRBJ1-1; D call uncertain. The CDR3 totals 16 residues. Trimming left V 5 bases short and J 0 bases short, with 16 bases between. CDR1 is ENHRY and CDR2 is SYGVKD in the germline V gene. This chain's CDR3 is CAISYDRRGLNTEAFF. The CDR3 DNA reads TGTGCCATCAGTTACGACCGTAGAGGGTTGAACACTGAAGCTTTCTTT.

The V and J genes are TRBV3-1 (or the pseudogene TRBV3-2) and TRBJ2-4; D perhaps matches TRBD1 (6 bases). V was trimmed by 0 bases and J by 11 bases, leaving 14 bases between them. The CDR3 covers 14 residues. From germline, CDR1 is LGHDT and CDR2 YNNKEL (reference sequence). The CDR3 is CASSQDRGLALQYF. The DNA of the CDR3 is TGTGCCAGCAGCCAAGACAGGGGCCTCGCCCTTCAGTACTTC.

The chain joins TRBV7-8 to TRBJ2-7, with D perhaps TRBD1 (6 bases). CDR1 and CDR2 (germline): SGHVS, FQNEAQ. V was pared by 1 base and J by 3 bases, with 7 bases between. This CDR3 region has 13 residues. CDR3 sequence reads: CASSLGTVYEQYF. In nucleotides, the CDR3 is TGTGCCAGCAGCTTAGGGACAGTCTACGAGCAGTACTTC.

The V and J genes are TRBV5-1 and TRBJ2-5; weak D call: TRBD1 (5 bases). Germline V gene data show CDR1 as SGHRS and CDR2 as YFSETQ. This CDR3 comprises 14 residues. Trimming pared 5 bases from V and 4 bases from J, leaving 15 bases between. As DNA, the CDR3 is TGCGCCAGCAGATTGCAGGGCATGGGAGAGACCCAGTACTTC. It encodes CASRLQGMGETQYF.

The rearrangement links TRBV7-9 to TRBJ2-7, with D unresolved. In germline, CDR1 is SEHNR, CDR2 FQNEAQ (reference sequence). V was cut by 5 bases and J by 3 bases, with 5 bases left in between. The CDR3 is made up of 11 amino acids. CDR3 coding DNA: TGTGCCAGCAGCGTCAGCTACGAGCAGTACTTC. Translation: CASSVSYEQYF.

This chain connects TRBV29-1 to TRBJ2-1; tentatively, D is TRBD2 (7 bases). CDR1 SQVTM and CDR2 ANQGSEA come from the germline V gene. V was trimmed by 8 bases and J by 8 bases, leaving 13 bases between them. This CDR3 is built from 11 residues. The CDR3 region is CSQWGGDEQFF. The CDR3 DNA sequence: TGCAGCCAATGGGGGGGCGATGAGCAGTTCTTC.

The chain carries TRBV19 and TRBJ1-2, with D maybe TRBD1 (6 bases). V dropped 2 bases and J dropped 7 bases, with 17 bases sitting between them. This CDR3 region has 15 residues. Germline assignment: CDR1 LNHDA and CDR2 SQIVND (reference sequence). The DNA for the CDR3 is TGTGCCAGTAGTATATGGACAGTCGGGGGGTTTGGCTACACCTTC. This sequence encodes CASSIWTVGGFGYTF.

The CDR3 sequence is CASSYQGAVYEQYF. The CDR3 nucleotides read TGTGCCAGCAGTTACCAGGGGGCGGTTTACGAGCAGTACTTC. The J gene is TRBJ2-7, the V gene TRBV6-6; 8 bases map to TRBD1. V dropped 2 bases and J dropped 4; count of bases not matched to a gene: 4. Germline CDR1 is MNHNY and CDR2 is SVGAGI (reference sequence). This CDR3 has 14 amino acids.

The chain is built from TRBV7-6 and TRBJ2-7; D is perhaps TRBD2 (6 bases). Trimming took 3 bases from V and 2 from J, leaving 11 bases between them. The CDR3 extends over 14 amino acids. Germline V gives CDR1 SGHVS, CDR2 FNYEAQ. The DNA for the CDR3 is TGTGCCAGCAGCTTCGGTAGCGGAACCTACGAGCAGTACTTC. This gives the protein CASSFGSGTYEQYF.

This chain connects TRBV5-4 to TRBJ2-7, with a tentative D call TRBD2 (6 bases). Trimming removed 4 bases at V and 2 bases at J, with 16 bases between. CDR1 is SGHNT and CDR2 is YYREEE in the germline V gene (reference sequence). The CDR3 spans 15 residues. The CDR3 sequence: CASSEGTSLAYEQYF. CDR3 nucleotide sequence: TGTGCCAGCAGCGAAGGGACTTCCCTGGCCTACGAGCAGTACTTC.

The V and J genes are TRBV2 and TRBJ1-2; unclear D gene. From germline, CDR1 is SNHLY and CDR2 FYNNEI. This CDR3 region has 13 residues. Trimming removed 5 bases at V and 10 bases at J, with 17 bases between. CDR3 amino acids: CASSTTGFRDYTF. Here the CDR3 DNA reads TGTGCCAGCAGTACTACGGGATTTAGGGACTACACCTTC.

This chain connects TRBV2 to TRBJ2-5, with TRBD2 identical over 11 bases. This CDR3 is 16 amino acids long. Unmatched junction bases numbered 11, after V lost 7 bases and J lost 4 bases. CDR1 is SNHLY, CDR2 FYNNEI, per germline. CDR3 protein: CASTPARGTSGETQYF. The CDR3 DNA follows: TGTGCCAGCACGCCTGCGCGAGGGACTAGCGGAGAGACCCAGTACTTC.

This clone was observed once. One junction end does not reproduce the germline sequence, and a read error may be involved. The chain employs TRBV11-2 and TRBJ1-5; D is undetermined. This CDR3 contains 16 residues. The V gene's germline CDR1 is SGHAT and CDR2 FQNNGV. The CDR3 is CASSPQGGSSNQPQHF. CDR3 in DNA: TGTGCCAGCAGCCCTCAAGGTGGGAGTAGCAATCAACCCCAGCATTTT.

This clone was counted a single time. The gene calls are TRBV5-4 and TRBJ2-7, with TRBD2 matching 11 bases. V trimming: 5 bases; J trimming: 2 bases; junction bases outside the gene matches: 6. Germline assignment: CDR1 SGHNT and CDR2 YYREEE (reference sequence). This CDR3 comprises 15 residues. The CDR3, as DNA: TGTGCCAGCAGTTCCGGGACTAGCGGAACCTACGAGCAGTACTTC. Protein product: CASSSGTSGTYEQYF. Full variable domain (rest looked up from reference TRBV5-4 and TRBJ2-7): ETGVTQSPTHLIKTRGQQVTLRCSSQSGHNTVSWYQQALGQGPQFIFQYYREEENGRGNFPPRFSGLQFPNYSSELNVNALELDDSALYLCASSSGTSGTYEQYFGPGTRLTVT.